The clone carrying this T cell receptor beta chain was recorded many times. The data are from a study of early T cells in non-severe SARS-CoV-2 infection. The V end was cut by 3 bases, the J end by 7 bases, with 10 bases between. The CDR3 runs to 13 residues. The germline V gene has CDR1 MNHNS and CDR2 SASEGT. Each CDR3 protein gets one entry after TCRdb re-called the 5' RACE reads with MiXCR. Of under 85,000 distinct CDR3 sequences listed, around 13% are singletons. The source material was whole blood. This chain uses TRBV6-1 with TRBJ1-5; D possibly corresponds to TRBD1 (5 bases). The sequence was collected from an adult who was a healthcare worker with PCR-confirmed SARS-CoV-2 infection or an uninfected control (not recorded which). The CDR3 DNA reads as TGTGCCAGCAGTGACAGGGCTCGGCAGCCCCAGCATTTT. It yields the protein CASSDRARQPQHF.